The 17 T cell receptor beta chains below were found in one sample sequenced in a study of T-cell reconstitution after alpha-beta-depleted transplantation in children. Preparation of the TCRbeta library was carried out with unique molecular identifiers. TCRdb reprocessed the PCR reads with MiXCR, giving one entry per CDR3 protein. The data contain 350,000 to 500,000 distinct CDR3 sequences, roughly 43% of them singletons. The sample in question was PBMCs, obtained before TCRalphabeta/CD19-depleted stem cell transplant. The receptor set was obtained from a girl aged 2-10 years with aplastic anemia, due to receive a stem cell transplant.

CDR3 in amino acids: CASSQRTTVNTEAFF. The CDR3 bases are TGTGCCAGCAGCCAGCGGACGACGGTGAACACTGAAGCTTTCTTT. The genes are TRBV3-1 and TRBJ1-1; D not certain. There are 15 residues in the CDR3. V dropped 3 bases and J dropped 0 bases, with 11 bases sitting between them. CDR1 LGHDT and CDR2 YNNKEL come from the germline V gene (reference sequence).

This clonotype was observed a few times. The rearrangement links TRBV12-3 or TRBV12-4 to TRBJ1-1, with D unclear. This CDR3 spans 15 amino acids. V was shortened by 5 bases and J by 2 bases, with 15 bases between the two germline ends. The CDR3 here is CASSPRKGINTEAFF. The CDR3 region has the DNA TGTGCCAGCAGTCCCCGTAAAGGGATAAACACTGAAGCTTTCTTT.

J is TRBJ2-4 and V is TRBV12-3 or TRBV12-4, with D maybe TRBD1 (6 bases). V gave up 7 bases and J gave up 6 bases, with 25 bases separating them. The CDR3 extends over 17 amino acids. The CDR3 loop reads CASTPPGTRVGTNIQYF. As DNA, the CDR3 is TGTGCCAGCACCCCCCCTGGGACAAGGGTAGGGACAAACATTCAGTACTTC.

The rearrangement links TRBV5-1 to TRBJ1-6; D call uncertain. The CDR3 sequence is 14 residues long. Germline V gene data show CDR1 as SGHRS and CDR2 as YFSETQ. Trimming pared 1 base from V and 10 bases from J, leaving 12 bases between. The CDR3 sequence is CASSLPTMGSPLHF. Written as DNA, the CDR3 is TGCGCCAGCAGCTTGCCTACGATGGGATCACCCCTCCACTTT.

This clonotype was found many times. The rearrangement links TRBV12-3 or TRBV12-4 to TRBJ2-7; 9 positions agree with TRBD1. V was pared by 6 bases and J by 5 bases, with 11 bases of the junction left unmatched. CDR3 length: 15 residues. The CDR3 DNA sequence: TGTGCCAGCAGCCTCTTCCGGACAGGGGAGGACGAGCAGTACTTC. This sequence encodes CASSLFRTGEDEQYF.

The genes are TRBV9 and TRBJ2-1; TRBD2 matches 9 bases. V shed 2 bases and J 6 bases; nucleotides not matched to a gene: 6. CDR1 and CDR2 from the germline V gene are SGDLS and YYNGEE. This CDR3 region has 15 residues. CDR3 protein: CASSVELAGTNEQFF. DNA for the CDR3: TGTGCCAGCAGCGTTGAGCTAGCGGGAACCAATGAGCAGTTCTTC.

This clonotype has a handful of counts. The rearrangement links TRBV5-1 to TRBJ2-1; TRBD1 matches at 9 bases. Germline V lookup: CDR1 SGHRS, CDR2 YFSETQ. V gave up 4 bases and J gave up 6 bases; unmatched junction bases: 17. The CDR3 is 18 residues long. This chain's CDR3 is CASSPLGWPGQGVNEQFF. The CDR3 DNA reads as TGCGCCAGCAGCCCCTTGGGATGGCCGGGACAGGGTGTCAATGAGCAGTTCTTC.

This clonotype was detected many times. The chain employs TRBV5-1 and TRBJ1-2; no clear D. The CDR3 extends over 11 amino acids. Germline values: CDR1 SGHRS, CDR2 YFSETQ. The V gene lost 5 bases and the J gene lost 8 bases, with 10 bases spanning the gap. CDR3 in DNA: TGCGCCAGCAGAGAAGACGGGGGCTACACCTTC. Encoded protein: CASREDGGYTF.

This clonotype appeared many times. The V call is TRBV5-1, the J call TRBJ2-5, with D perhaps TRBD1 (5 bases). V was cut by 4 bases and J by 3 bases, with 13 bases left in between. The germline gives CDR1 SGHRS, CDR2 YFSETQ. This CDR3 is 14 amino acids long. Here the CDR3 DNA reads TGCGCCAGCAGCCTACCTGTAGGGGAAGAGACCCAGTACTTC. Translating it yields CASSLPVGEETQYF.

The CDR3 sequence is CASSLRTSGEGNEQFF. DNA of the CDR3: TGCGCCAGCAGCTTGAGGACTAGCGGGGAAGGGAATGAGCAGTTCTTC. The chain joins TRBV5-1 to TRBJ2-1, with 12 nucleotides matching TRBD2. V lost 1 base and J lost 7; bases outside the gene matches: 6. This CDR3 contains 16 residues. Germline CDR1 reads SGHRS; CDR2 reads YFSETQ.

This clonotype was counted a single time. The V call is TRBV7-2, the J call TRBJ2-1; 7 bases agree with TRBD2. CDR1 is SGHTA, CDR2 FQGNSA, per germline. V lost 5 bases and J lost 0; bases outside the gene matches: 4. CDR3 size: 15 residues. This CDR3 is CASSGGGSSYNEQFF. The CDR3 DNA reads TGTGCCAGCAGCGGGGGGGGGAGCTCCTACAATGAGCAGTTCTTC.

This clonotype has a count of ten or more. The chain is built from TRBV20-1 and TRBJ2-7; 7 bases agree with TRBD1. Trimming took 6 bases from V and 5 from J; bases not matched to a gene: 7. The CDR3 totals 12 residues. The V gene's germline CDR1 is DFQATT and CDR2 SNEGSKA (reference sequence). CDR3 bases: TGCAGTGCATCCCTACAGGGGAACGAGCAGTACTTC. It is translated as CSASLQGNEQYF.

The V and J genes are TRBV7-2 and TRBJ2-1; 7 positions match TRBD1. Germline V CDR1 and CDR2: SGHTA, FQGNSA. The J segment lost 6 bases and the V segment lost 5 bases, leaving 10 bases of the junction unmatched. The CDR3 has 15 residues. The CDR3 region is CASSQRQGNFNEQFF. The CDR3 DNA reads TGTGCCAGCAGCCAGAGACAGGGCAATTTCAATGAGCAGTTCTTC.

This clonotype has a handful of counts. The V and J genes are TRBV18 and TRBJ2-5, with D uncertain. The germline V and J ends were trimmed by 0 bases and 0 bases, with 5 bases remaining between them. This CDR3 spans 14 amino acids. Germline CDR1 and CDR2: KGHSH and LQKENI. CDR3 nucleotides: TGTGCCAGCTCACCACCTGACTACCAAGAGACCCAGTACTTC. Protein sequence: CASSPPDYQETQYF.

This clonotype has more than one count but fewer than ten. The rearrangement links TRBV20-1 to TRBJ2-7; no clear D gene. This CDR3 has 13 residues. The V gene lost 6 bases and the J gene lost 3 bases, with 15 bases spanning the gap. Germline V gene data show CDR1 as DFQATT and CDR2 as SNEGSKA (reference sequence). For the CDR3, the DNA is TGCAGTGCACTAAGTCCTACCCTCTACGAGCAGTACTTC. This gives the protein CSALSPTLYEQYF.

The rearrangement links TRBV10-1 to TRBJ2-1; 7 nucleotides match TRBD2. The CDR3 covers 17 residues. CDR1 and CDR2 (germline): WNHNN, SYGVQD (reference sequence). Trimming removed 7 bases from V and 6 bases from J; junction bases left unmatched: 18. CDR3 DNA: TGCGCCAGCACTATGGGGGGGATGCGCGGGAAAGGCAATGAGCAGTTCTTC. Amino acid sequence: CASTMGGMRGKGNEQFF.

This clonotype appeared many times. This chain joins TRBV7-6 and TRBJ2-7; 11 nucleotides match TRBD2. The ends lost 5 bases at V and 3 bases at J; junction bases unmatched: 6. CDR1 is SGHVS, CDR2 FNYEAQ, per germline. This CDR3 is built from 15 residues. The CDR3 DNA reads TGTGCCAGCAGCCCGAGAACTAGCGGGAGCTACGAGCAGTACTTC. Amino acid sequence: CASSPRTSGSYEQYF.